A selection of T cell receptor beta chains follows, all from one sample in a study of blood T cell repertoires in COVID-19. The data were produced by immunoSEQ multiplex PCR, yet TCRdb's version contains in-frame clones alone and is incomplete. The repertoire holds 240,000 or so clones, with approximately 80% as singletons. The material sequenced was peripheral blood. The source is a woman of 80 years or more with COVID-19, enrolled during active disease. Each CDR3 is given with its conserved first and last residue. Each record gives: D gene, V gene, clone size, J gene, CDR3 protein, CDR3 DNA. A D gene is named only where the DNA matches it firmly. A row's size may be missing; if present it is once, few, many or a size class.

TRBD1,TRBV27,NA,TRBJ2-1,CASSLRQGHSPIEQFF,TGTGCCAGCAGTTTAAGACAGGGGCATTCCCCCATTGAGCAGTTCTTC
NA,TRBV10-3,NA,TRBJ1-6,CAISESTGTGTLHF,TGTGCCATCAGTGAGTCAACTGGGACGGGGACTCTCCACTTT
NA,TRBV11-1,NA,TRBJ2-2,CASSLAPRGDTGELFF,TGTGCCAGCAGCTTAGCACCCCGGGGAGACACCGGGGAGCTGTTTTTT
TRBD1,TRBV11-2,NA,TRBJ2-3,CASSLPLGQGADTQYF,TGTGCCAGCAGCCTACCGCTTGGACAGGGAGCAGATACGCAGTATTTT
NA,TRBV30,NA,TRBJ1-5,CAWSVRGSRRASQPQHF,TGTGCCTGGAGCGTAAGGGGCTCGAGGAGGGCCTCTCAGCCCCAGCATTTT
NA,TRBV19,NA,TRBJ2-6,CASTRQAYGANVLTF,TGTGCCAGTACGAGACAGGCATATGGGGCCAACGTCCTGACTTTC
TRBD2,TRBV28,NA,TRBJ2-7,CASSPSGSRYEQYF,TGTGCCAGCAGTCCTAGCGGGAGTCGGTACGAGCAGTACTTC
TRBD1,TRBV6-1,NA,TRBJ1-2,CASSEGTGIYGYTF,TGTGCCAGCAGTGAAGGGACAGGTATCTATGGCTACACCTTC
TRBD1,TRBV30,NA,TRBJ1-5,CAWSRQGDSNQPQHF,TGTGCCTGGAGCCGACAGGGGGACAGCAATCAGCCCCAGCATTTT
TRBD1,TRBV4-3,few,TRBJ2-5,CASSQDRRSGDRGRETQYF,TGCGCCAGCAGCCAAGACCGACGAAGCGGGGACAGGGGCCGCGAGACCCAGTACTTC
NA,TRBV7-9,NA,TRBJ1-2,CASSREQGGSHGYTF,TGTGCCAGCAGCAGAGAACAGGGAGGGAGTCATGGCTACACCTTC
NA,TRBV4-2,once,TRBJ2-1,CASSQGSLSGDNEQFF,TGTGCCAGCAGCCAAGGGTCTCTTTCGGGAGACAATGAGCAGTTCTTC
NA,TRBV5-1,few,TRBJ2-7,CASSLGTSLTREQYF,TGCGCCAGCAGCTTGGGGACATCCCTCACGCGGGAGCAGTACTTC
NA,TRBV9,NA,TRBJ2-3,CASSVATTGVVRGTDTQYF,TGTGCCAGCAGCGTAGCTACAACGGGAGTTGTTCGAGGAACAGATACGCAGTATTTT
TRBD2,TRBV20-1,NA,TRBJ2-5,CSASGGSPGTSGETQYF,TGCAGTGCTAGTGGGGGAAGCCCCGGGACTAGCGGGGAGACCCAGTACTTC
TRBD1,TRBV27,NA,TRBJ2-1,CASSFNRDRGNEQFF,TGTGCCAGCAGTTTTAACCGGGACAGGGGAAATGAGCAGTTCTTC
NA,TRBV5-1,NA,TRBJ1-6,CASSPGGINSPLHF,TGCGCCAGCAGCCCCGGGGGGATTAATTCACCCCTCCACTTT
TRBD2,TRBV28,NA,TRBJ2-3,CASSPEKRTSGYVDTQYF,TGTGCCAGCAGTCCGGAAAAACGGACTAGCGGATATGTAGATACGCAGTATTTT
NA,TRBV24-1,NA,TRBJ2-5,CATSALGGTQYF,TGTGCCACCAGTGCCCTAGGGGGGACCCAGTACTTC
NA,TRBV9,NA,TRBJ1-2,CASSSIPDRFSFGYTF,TGTGCCAGCAGCTCCATCCCGGACAGATTCTCCTTCGGCTACACCTTC
NA,TRBV11-2,NA,TRBJ1-2,CASSLEARRRDGYTF,TGTGCCAGCAGCTTAGAAGCTAGACGTCGGGATGGCTACACCTTC
NA,TRBV7-3,NA,TRBJ2-3,CATRGSGTDTQYF,TGTGCCACACGGGGGAGCGGGACAGATACGCAGTATTTT
NA,TRBV11-1,NA,TRBJ2-5,CASSLSRAQETQYF,TGTGCCAGCAGCTTAAGCAGGGCCCAAGAGACCCAGTACTTC
TRBD1,TRBV28,NA,TRBJ2-6,CASRRGGQGAAGANVLTF,TGTGCCAGCAGGCGGGGAGGACAGGGGGCAGCTGGGGCCAACGTCCTGACTTTC
NA,TRBV28,NA,TRBJ1-1,CASRRDTEAFF,TGTGCCAGCAGAAGAGATACTGAAGCTTTCTTT
TRBD2,TRBV6-2/TRBV6-3,NA,TRBJ2-7,CASSYIASGRYEQYF,TGTGCCAGCAGTTACATCGCTAGCGGGAGGTACGAGCAGTACTTC
NA,TRBV5-1,NA,TRBJ2-6,CASSLSGSSGANVLTF,TGCGCCAGCAGCTTATCGGGGAGCTCTGGGGCCAACGTCCTGACTTTC
NA,TRBV7-2,NA,TRBJ2-1,CASSYGESGNNEQFF,TGTGCCAGCAGCTACGGGGAGTCGGGGAACAATGAGCAGTTCTTC
NA,TRBV5-1,NA,TRBJ2-3,CASSSLQGPDTQYF,TGCGCCAGCAGCTCTCTACAGGGTCCAGATACGCAGTATTTT
TRBD1,TRBV19,once,TRBJ2-3,CASRGGTGRDTQYF,TGTGCCAGTAGGGGCGGGACAGGGCGCGATACGCAGTATTTT
NA,TRBV14,NA,TRBJ2-1,CASSPRATYNEQFF,TGTGCCAGCAGCCCACGAGCCACCTACAATGAGCAGTTCTTC
NA,TRBV5-1,NA,TRBJ1-2,CASSPDGGNYGYTF,TGCGCCAGCAGCCCGGACGGGGGGAACTATGGCTACACCTTC
NA,TRBV7-3,NA,TRBJ2-1,CASSPRTVSYNEQFF,TGTGCCAGCAGCCCTCGGACAGTCTCCTACAATGAGCAGTTCTTC
NA,TRBV7-9,NA,TRBJ1-1,CASSFRDTYEAFF,TGTGCCAGCAGCTTCCGGGACACTTACGAAGCTTTCTTT
NA,TRBV6-5,NA,TRBJ1-6,CASSYSIRDSPLHF,TGTGCCAGCAGTTACTCGATACGGGATTCACCCCTCCACTTT
NA,TRBV12-3/TRBV12-4,NA,TRBJ1-1,CASSSWANTEAFF,TGTGCCAGCAGCTCCTGGGCGAACACTGAAGCTTTCTTT
TRBD2,TRBV5-1,NA,TRBJ2-3,CASSPGEGDTQYF,TGCGCCAGCAGCCCGGGGGAGGGAGATACGCAGTATTTT
TRBD2,TRBV29-1,NA,TRBJ2-3,CSVERAGGLSDTQYF,TGCAGCGTTGAAAGAGCGGGGGGGCTGTCGGATACGCAGTATTTT
NA,TRBV6-5,NA,TRBJ1-1,CASRPGTWNTEAFF,TGTGCCAGCAGACCTGGGACATGGAACACTGAAGCTTTCTTT
NA,TRBV7-3,NA,TRBJ2-2,CASSLGGRTNTGELFF,TGTGCCAGCAGCTTGGGAGGCAGAACGAACACCGGGGAGCTGTTTTTT
NA,TRBV6-5,NA,TRBJ2-4,CASSPNLGDLNIQYF,TGTGCCAGCAGTCCGAATCTCGGAGACCTGAACATTCAGTACTTC
NA,TRBV2,NA,TRBJ2-7,CASTLERTASYEQYF,TGTGCCAGCACCCTTGAACGGACAGCTTCCTACGAGCAGTACTTC
TRBD2,TRBV15,NA,TRBJ2-7,CATSRDKGLGTYEQYF,TGTGCCACCAGCAGAGATAAGGGACTAGGAACCTACGAGCAGTACTTC
NA,TRBV15,NA,TRBJ2-1,CATSRGGAGFNEQFF,TGTGCCACCAGCAGAGGTGGGGCGGGGTTTAATGAGCAGTTCTTC
TRBD2,TRBV5-1,NA,TRBJ2-7,CASSVLAGAYAEQYF,TGCGCCAGCAGCGTTCTAGCGGGAGCCTACGCCGAGCAGTACTTC
NA,TRBV11-2,NA,TRBJ2-7,CASSSAYEQYF,TGTGCCAGCAGCTCCGCCTACGAGCAGTACTTC